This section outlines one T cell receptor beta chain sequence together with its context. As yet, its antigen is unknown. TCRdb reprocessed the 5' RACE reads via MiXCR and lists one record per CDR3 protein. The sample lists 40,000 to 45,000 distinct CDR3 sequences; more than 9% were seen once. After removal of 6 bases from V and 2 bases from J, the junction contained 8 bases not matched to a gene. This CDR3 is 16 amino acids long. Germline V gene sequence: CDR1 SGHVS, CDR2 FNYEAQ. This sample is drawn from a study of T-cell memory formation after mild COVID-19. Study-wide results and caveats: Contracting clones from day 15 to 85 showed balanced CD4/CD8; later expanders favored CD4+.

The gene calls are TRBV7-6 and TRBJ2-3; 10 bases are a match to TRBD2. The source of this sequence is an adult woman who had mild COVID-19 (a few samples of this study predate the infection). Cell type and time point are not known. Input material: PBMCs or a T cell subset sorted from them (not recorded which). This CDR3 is CASSRIAGGITDTQYF. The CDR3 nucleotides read TGTGCCAGCAGTAGGATAGCGGGGGGAATCACAGATACGCAGTATTTT.